This is a list of T cell receptor beta chains from one sample in a study of human T cells and chemical hapten exposure. MiXCR was run by TCRdb on the RACE reads, yielding one entry per CDR3 protein. The repertoire has tens of thousands of distinct CDR3 sequences, roughly 10% of them found once; the top ten carry 8.5% to 10%. The starting material was whole blood, obtained in connection with sensitization to the hapten diphenylcyclopropenone (DPC). These TCRs come from a woman aged 25 to 39 with alopecia areata. Some clones in this sample may be carry-over from other donors' samples. Both conserved end residues are part of each CDR3. D genes are given only for firm matches. Where a row states a size, it is once, few, many or the class of an expanded clone; other rows omit it.

d_call j_call clone_size v_call cdr3_nt cdr3_aa
- TRBJ2-3 many TRBV29-1 TGCAGCGTTGAAGATCGGAGCATGCGGGATACGCAGTATTTT CSVEDRSMRDTQYF
- TRBJ1-5 few TRBV7-2 TGTGCCAGCAGGTCAGGACTGAATCAGCCCCAGCATTTT CASRSGLNQPQHF
- TRBJ2-3 - TRBV6-2/TRBV6-3 TGTGCCAGCACCCGGACGCGCAGCACAGATACGCAGTATTTT CASTRTRSTDTQYF
- TRBJ1-2 many TRBV10-3 TGTGCCATCAGTGACAGGGGAGAGCGAGGCTATGGCTACACCTTC CAISDRGERGYGYTF
- TRBJ1-5 many TRBV6-2/TRBV6-3 TGTGCCAGCAGTCCGGGGCTCTATCAGCCCCAGCATTTT CASSPGLYQPQHF
- TRBJ1-2 - TRBV7-9 TGTGCCAGCAGCTATGACAGAGATGGCGACACCTTC CASSYDRDGDTF
- TRBJ1-1 few TRBV6-5 TGTGCCAGCAGTTACTCGCTACGACCAGCGAACACTGAAGCTTTCTTT CASSYSLRPANTEAFF
TRBD1 TRBJ1-1 many TRBV5-5 TGTGCCAGCAGCCTAGGGACAGACTACACTGAAGCTTTCTTT CASSLGTDYTEAFF
- TRBJ1-1 many TRBV5-5 TGTGCCAGCAGCTTGGTCGTGGCCAGGGACATTCAGACTGAAGCTTTCTTT CASSLVVARDIQTEAFF
TRBD1 TRBJ1-1 - TRBV5-1 TGCGCCAGCGGACAGGGGGTTGCGGCTGAAGCTTTCTTT CASGQGVAAEAFF
TRBD1 TRBJ2-7 once TRBV6-6 TGTGCCAGCAGGGAAACCGGGACAGGGCACTACGAGCAGTACTTC CASRETGTGHYEQYF
- TRBJ1-2 few TRBV11-1 TGTGCCAGCAGCCACCCTTCTTCCCAGAGCGTCTATGGCTACACCTTC CASSHPSSQSVYGYTF
- TRBJ2-7 - TRBV6-1 TGTGCCACAGCGATCTTGTACGAGCAGTACTTC CATAILYEQYF
TRBD1 TRBJ1-2 many TRBV3-1 TGTGCCAGCAGCCAAGATCCGAAGACAGGGATCCTTAACTATGGCTACACCTTC CASSQDPKTGILNYGYTF
TRBD2 TRBJ2-7 - TRBV27 TGTGCCAGCAGTTTATTAGCGGGGGGGCGATTCTACGAGCAGTACTTC CASSLLAGGRFYEQYF
- TRBJ1-5 few TRBV27 TGTGCCAGCATACTCCCCTATCAGCCCCAGCATTTT CASILPYQPQHF
- TRBJ1-5 many TRBV6-2/TRBV6-3 TGTGCCAGCAGTTACGCGACGGTAGGCAATCAGCCCCAGCATTTT CASSYATVGNQPQHF
- TRBJ1-1 - TRBV6-2/TRBV6-3 TGTGCCAGCAGTTACTCCCCAGGGAACACTGAAGCTTTCTTT CASSYSPGNTEAFF
- TRBJ1-1 - TRBV30 TGTGCCGTGGGACGGATGAACACTGAAGCTTTCTTT CAVGRMNTEAFF
- TRBJ1-5 - TRBV20-1 TGCAGTGCTAGACCCATTCGGGGACCCCCCTACGATCAGCCCCAGCATTTT CSARPIRGPPYDQPQHF
- TRBJ2-3 few TRBV12-3/TRBV12-4 TGTGCCAGCAGTTTAGCGGGGTGGCGGGGCACAGATACGCAGTATTTT CASSLAGWRGTDTQYF
- TRBJ1-1 - TRBV3-1 TGTGCCAGCAGTCGAAGTATGAACACTGAAGCTTTCTTT CASSRSMNTEAFF
- TRBJ2-2 many TRBV12-5 TGTGCTAGTGAAAGGGATAACACCGGGGAGCTGTTTTTT CASERDNTGELFF
TRBD2 TRBJ2-7 many TRBV28 TGTGCCAGCAGCGCAACTAGCGGGGGACCCTACGAGCAGTACTTC CASSATSGGPYEQYF
TRBD2 TRBJ2-3 - TRBV19 TGTGCCAGTAGTATCGTACTAGCGGGGGGCTCAGATACGCAGTATTTT CASSIVLAGGSDTQYF
TRBD1 TRBJ1-2 - TRBV29-1 TGCAGCGTTGGGCTCATCCCCCGACAGGGGACGGCAACTAACTATGGCTACACCTTC CSVGLIPRQGTATNYGYTF
TRBD1 TRBJ1-3 - TRBV12-3/TRBV12-4 TGTGCCAGCAGAGTCAGGGGGCCTAGGTTCACCATATATTTT CASRVRGPRFTIYF
TRBD1 TRBJ1-6 - TRBV30 TGTGCCTGCCTGACAGGGTATAATTCACCCCTCCACTTT CACLTGYNSPLHF
- TRBJ1-1 many TRBV7-9 TGTGCCAGCAGCTTAGCCTTGAACACTGAAGCTTTCTTT CASSLALNTEAFF
- TRBJ2-7 - TRBV24-1 TGTGCCACCAGTACCTCATCAGGGGTAGAGCAGTACTTC CATSTSSGVEQYF
- TRBJ1-1 many TRBV5-6 TGTGCCAGCAGCTTGGAGGGTGGGTATAACACTGAAGCTTTCTTT CASSLEGGYNTEAFF
TRBD2 TRBJ2-3 - TRBV9 TGTGCCAGCAGCATGGGACTAGGGGAGTCAGATACGCAGTATTTT CASSMGLGESDTQYF
TRBD1 TRBJ2-3 few TRBV7-2 TGTGCCAGCAGCTCGAGGGGGCCCGGGACAGATACGCAGTATTTT CASSSRGPGTDTQYF
- TRBJ2-7 few TRBV28 TGTGCCAGCACCTCCCTCAGGGGATGGTACGAGCAGTACTTC CASTSLRGWYEQYF
TRBD1 TRBJ1-5 many TRBV6-2/TRBV6-3 TGTGCCAGCAGTTACCTCGCAGGGGGTAGCAATCAGCCCCAGCATTTT CASSYLAGGSNQPQHF
- TRBJ2-3 few TRBV27 TGTGCCAGCAGTAATACGCAGTATTTT CASSNTQYF
TRBD2 TRBJ2-4 few TRBV12-3/TRBV12-4 TGTGCCAGCAGCCGGGGGACTAGCGGGACTATAGCCAAAAACATTCAGTACTTC CASSRGTSGTIAKNIQYF
TRBD1 TRBJ2-3 few TRBV6-6 TGTGCCAGCAGCGTCAAGACAGGGCGCGGTAGCACAGATACGCAGTATTTT CASSVKTGRGSTDTQYF
- TRBJ2-1 - TRBV20-1 TGCAGTGCTTATGGCGGGGGCTCGATCTACAATGAGCAGTTCTTC CSAYGGGSIYNEQFF
- TRBJ2-7 - TRBV7-8 TGTGCCAGCAGCTTTGGGGGGCGAAGTGAGCAGTACTTC CASSFGGRSEQYF
- TRBJ2-7 - TRBV5-4 TGTGCCAGCAGCCCCGGGGCAGGGGTCTTGAGTGAGCAGTACTTC CASSPGAGVLSEQYF
TRBD1 TRBJ2-2 - TRBV15 TGTGCCACCAGCAGAGGGACAGGGAACACCGGGGAGCTGTTTTTT CATSRGTGNTGELFF
TRBD2 TRBJ2-3 - TRBV3-1 TGTGCCAGCAGCCAAGCCCCAAGCGGGGCCCGCACAGATACGCAGTATTTT CASSQAPSGARTDTQYF
- TRBJ2-5 - TRBV6-6 TGTGCCAGCAGTTACCCGGACCCCAGGGGAAAGACCCAGTACTTC CASSYPDPRGKTQYF
- TRBJ2-5 - TRBV5-1 TGCGCCAGCAGCTCGCTAGATCCACAAGAGACCCAGTACTTC CASSSLDPQETQYF
TRBD1 TRBJ2-1 - TRBV20-1 TGCAGTGCGGATCCGGGACAGGCCTACAATGAGCAGTTCTTC CSADPGQAYNEQFF
- TRBJ2-3 many TRBV25-1 TGTGCCAGCAGTGAATCGACATTGCCTAGCACAGATACGCAGTATTTT CASSESTLPSTDTQYF
- TRBJ1-1 many TRBV27 TGTGCCAGCCAAATATCATGGACGGGGAACACTGAAGCTTTCTTT CASQISWTGNTEAFF
- TRBJ2-7 medium-sized TRBV15 TGTGCCACCAGCAGAGTGGGCCAGGGCCACGAGCAGTACTTC CATSRVGQGHEQYF
- TRBJ1-6 few TRBV20-1 TGCAGTGCTAGAGAAAGGGCCAATTCACCCCTCCACTTT CSARERANSPLHF
- TRBJ2-4 - TRBV7-9 TGTGCCAGCAGCTCGCACCGGGACTCCGCCAAAAACATTCAGTACTTC CASSSHRDSAKNIQYF